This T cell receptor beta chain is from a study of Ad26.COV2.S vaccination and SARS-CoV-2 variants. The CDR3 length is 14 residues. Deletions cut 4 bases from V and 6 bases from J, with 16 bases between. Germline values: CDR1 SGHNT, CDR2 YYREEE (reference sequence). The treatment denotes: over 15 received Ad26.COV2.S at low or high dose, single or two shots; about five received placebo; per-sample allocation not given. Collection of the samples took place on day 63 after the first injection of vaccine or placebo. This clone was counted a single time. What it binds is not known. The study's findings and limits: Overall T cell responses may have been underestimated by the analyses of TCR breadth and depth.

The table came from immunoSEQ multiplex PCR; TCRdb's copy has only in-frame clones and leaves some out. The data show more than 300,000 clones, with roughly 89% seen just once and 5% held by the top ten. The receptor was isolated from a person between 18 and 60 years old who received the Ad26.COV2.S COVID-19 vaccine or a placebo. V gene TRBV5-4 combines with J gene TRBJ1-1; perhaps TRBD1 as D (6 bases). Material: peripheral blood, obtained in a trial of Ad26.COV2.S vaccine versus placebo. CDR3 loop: CASSRDKESPEAFF. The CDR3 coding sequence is TGTGCCAGCAGCCGGGACAAGGAGTCCCCTGAAGCTTTCTTT.